This TCR beta chain was captured by sequencing in a study of PD-1 blockade in classical Hodgkin lymphoma. Overall study findings and caveats: It was reported that newly diagnosed patients had less baseline TCR diversity than healthy donors. By C4D1, diversity of CD4+ TCRs had risen significantly, whereas that of CD8+ TCRs had not. Repertoires differed for reasons still undefined, possibly disease activity or prior therapy.

Sequencing was performed with immunoSEQ multiplex PCR; in TCRdb, only in-frame clones are kept and a portion is missing. Of 50,000 to 75,000 clones listed, approximately 88% were seen once; the top ten hold approximately 13%. On this clone: The antigen remains unidentified.

The germline gives CDR1 MDHEN, CDR2 SYDVKM. The V end lost 10 bases, the J end lost 4 bases, and 16 bases lay between the germline ends. The CDR3 totals 14 residues. Every single patient, without exception, relapsed after autologous stem cell transplantation, and brentuximab vedotin exposure varied. Complete response, partial response or progressive disease were the best responses. The V and J genes are TRBV28 and TRBJ1-4, with D perhaps TRBD1 (5 bases). The clonotype comes from a human donor with classical Hodgkin lymphoma. Sequenced here: peripheral blood mononuclear cells (PBMCs), sampled at baseline. The CDR3: CATEGPDVNEKLFF. In DNA, the CDR3 is TGTGCCACCGAGGGACCCGACGTTAATGAAAAACTGTTTTTT.